The following is a TCR beta chain sequence with its context. Its target is unknown. The entry originates in a study of response to subunit inactivated influenza vaccine. Study-wide findings and caveats: That few new T cells are recruited by each seasonal influenza vaccination was the authors' suggestion.

MiXCR, run by TCRdb on the RT-PCR reads, gives a single entry per CDR3 protein. The sample lists more than 700,000 distinct CDR3 sequences, 21% occurring once. This TCR was recovered from a man over 45 who received an inactivated influenza vaccine. The sample was PBMCs from blood, taken 4 to 6 days after vaccination.

CDR3 DNA sequence: TGTGCCAGCAGCTCAACCGGGACAGCATACAATGAGCAGTTCTTC. Its translation: CASSSTGTAYNEQFF. This chain joins TRBV7-3 and TRBJ2-1; TRBD1 aligns across 7 bases. CDR3 size: 15 residues. Germline V gives CDR1 SGHTA, CDR2 FQGTGA. The trim removed 4 bases at V and 4 bases at J, leaving 7 bases unmatched.